The rows below give T cell receptor beta chains drawn from one sample of a study of blood T cell repertoires in COVID-19. Profiled with immunoSEQ multiplex PCR; TCRdb holds only in-frame clones, not every one. The repertoire holds around 180,000 clones, with approximately 85% as singletons. Specimen: peripheral blood. The origin of the receptors is a woman older than 75 with acute or convalescent COVID-19. CDR3s include the opening cysteine and the closing phenylalanine or tryptophan. A D gene is named only where the DNA matches it firmly.

v_call	d_call	j_call	cdr3_aa	cdr3_nt
TRBV5-4	-	TRBJ2-1	CASSFESGVSYNEQFF	TGTGCCAGCAGCTTCGAGTCCGGGGTCTCCTACAATGAGCAGTTCTTC
TRBV2	-	TRBJ2-7	CASSENGRGRRIEQYF	TGTGCCAGCAGTGAAAACGGCAGGGGCAGAAGGATCGAGCAGTACTTC
TRBV7-9	TRBD2	TRBJ2-1	CASSLGLAGVAYNEQFF	TGTGCCAGCAGCTTAGGACTAGCGGGGGTCGCCTACAATGAGCAGTTCTTC
TRBV7-2	TRBD1	TRBJ2-5	CASSSRQGQTQYF	TGTGCCAGCAGCTCCAGACAGGGGCAAACCCAGTACTTC
TRBV18	TRBD2	TRBJ2-1	CASSGLAGVENEQFF	TGTGCCAGCTCTGGCCTTGCGGGAGTCGAAAATGAGCAGTTCTTC
TRBV5-1	-	TRBJ1-2	CASSSQGLGYGYTF	TGCGCCAGCAGCTCACAGGGCCTGGGGTATGGCTACACCTTC
TRBV12-3/TRBV12-4	TRBD1	TRBJ1-2	CASREGQSYGYTF	TGTGCCAGCAGGGAGGGACAGAGCTATGGCTACACCTTC
TRBV7-2	TRBD2	TRBJ2-3	CASSTTSGRAKDTQYF	TGTGCCAGCAGCACGACTAGCGGGAGGGCCAAAGATACGCAGTATTTT
TRBV2	TRBD1	TRBJ2-1	CASSGWTGGSDEQFF	TGTGCCAGCAGTGGATGGACAGGGGGGAGCGATGAGCAGTTCTTC
TRBV18	TRBD2	TRBJ2-3	CASSPGLAGASTDTQYF	TGTGCCAGCTCACCCGGACTAGCGGGGGCCTCCACAGATACGCAGTATTTT
TRBV15	-	TRBJ2-1	CATSRVDYSSYNEQFF	TGTGCCACCAGCAGAGTTGACTACAGCTCCTACAATGAGCAGTTCTTC
TRBV3-1/TRBV3-2	-	TRBJ2-2	CASSQSGTLKGGELFF	TGTGCCAGCAGCCAGTCCGGGACACTAAAGGGCGGGGAGCTGTTTTTT
TRBV7-9	TRBD2	TRBJ2-7	CASAPTSGQYEQYF	TGTGCCAGCGCCCCGACTAGCGGGCAATACGAGCAGTACTTC
TRBV12-5	TRBD1	TRBJ1-2	CASGLVQGGIAVAYGYTF	TGTGCTAGTGGTTTGGTACAGGGGGGAATAGCTGTCGCGTACGGCTACACCTTC
TRBV5-1	-	TRBJ2-7	CASSRTAPSYEQYF	TGCGCCAGCAGCAGGACAGCTCCCTCCTACGAGCAGTACTTC
TRBV30	-	TRBJ1-1	CAWRGSYLNTEAFF	TGTGCCTGGAGGGGCAGTTACCTAAACACTGAAGCTTTCTTT
TRBV10-1	-	TRBJ2-7	CASSDSGKGSYEQYF	TGCGCCAGCAGTGATAGCGGCAAAGGGTCCTACGAGCAGTACTTC
TRBV5-1	-	TRBJ2-7	CASSLELDTYEQYF	TGCGCCAGCAGCTTGGAACTAGATACCTACGAGCAGTACTTC
TRBV18	-	TRBJ1-4	CASSQSGVNEKLFF	TGTGCCAGCTCTCAATCGGGGGTTAATGAAAAACTGTTTTTT
TRBV5-1	-	TRBJ2-7	CASSLTGPYEQYF	TGCGCCAGCAGCTTAACAGGACCCTACGAGCAGTACTTC
TRBV2	-	TRBJ2-5	CASSGAEGGETQYF	TGTGCCAGCAGTGGGGCCGAGGGCGGGGAGACCCAGTACTTC
TRBV30	TRBD2	TRBJ2-5	CAWSALAGAYETQYF	TGTGCCTGGAGTGCTCTAGCGGGAGCTTATGAGACCCAGTACTTC
TRBV14	-	TRBJ1-4	CASSPVLAEKLFF	TGTGCCAGCAGCCCGGTCCTAGCGGAAAAACTGTTTTTT
TRBV6-2/TRBV6-3	TRBD1	TRBJ1-5	CASSYGAAGGIQPQHF	TGTGCCAGCAGTTACGGGGCGGCAGGGGGCATCCAGCCCCAGCATTTT
TRBV9	-	TRBJ1-2	CASSVGAGRGGIDGYTF	TGTGCCAGCAGCGTAGGGGCAGGAAGAGGGGGAATAGATGGCTACACCTTC
TRBV11-2	-	TRBJ1-5	CASSYESNQPQHF	TGTGCCAGCAGCTATGAGAGCAATCAGCCCCAGCATTTT
TRBV6-6	-	TRBJ1-2	CASSYRGADYGYTF	TGTGCCAGCAGTTACCGGGGGGCGGACTATGGCTACACCTTC
TRBV5-6	-	TRBJ1-1	CASSFWRTGGRLTEAFF	TGTGCCAGCAGCTTTTGGCGAACGGGGGGGCGGCTTACTGAAGCTTTCTTT